What follows are 20 T cell receptor beta chains derived from one specimen sequenced in a study of T cells in Graves' hyperthyroidism and ophthalmopathy. Researchers took RNA transcripts and amplified the TCR beta CDR3 regions from them. HTBI primers drove first-round RT-PCR of the TCR CDR3. MiXCR, run by TCRdb on the multiplex PCR reads, gives a single entry per CDR3 protein. Among roughly 740,000 distinct CDR3 sequences listed, roughly 15% were seen once. Sequencing was carried out using blood. Receptors were obtained from a young man with Graves' hyperthyroidism.

This clonotype was counted once. A much larger clonotype is one base distant, so this may be a read error. This chain connects TRBV12-3 or TRBV12-4 to TRBJ2-5; TRBD1 is a possible D gene (5 bases). The length of the CDR3 is 13 residues. DNA for the CDR3: TGTGCCTCTCTCCCCCCAGGGCAAGAGACCCTGTACTTC. Translating it yields CASLPPGQETLYF.

Comments on this clonotype: With a much larger clone just one base away, this may be a read error. The gene calls are TRBV18 and TRBJ2-7; 11 bases agree with TRBD2. Germline V CDR1 and CDR2: KGHSH, LQKENI. CDR3 length: 14 residues. The chain's CDR3 is CASAPVAGGDEQYF. Written as DNA, the CDR3 is TGTGCCAGCGCACCTGTAGCGGGAGGGGACGAGCAGTACTTC.

This CDR3 is CASSFRARGEPQHF. Here the CDR3 DNA reads TGTGCCAGCAGTTTTCGAGCCCGGGGGGAGCCCCAGCATTTT. V is TRBV12-3 or TRBV12-4 and J is TRBJ1-5; D perhaps matches TRBD1 (5 bases). The germline V and J ends were trimmed by 3 bases and 8 bases, with 14 bases remaining between them. CDR3 length: 14 residues.

The V gene is TRBV20-1, the J gene TRBJ2-2; D not certain. Germline-derived CDR1 and CDR2 are DFQATT and SNEGSKA (reference sequence). The CDR3 has 14 residues. V dropped 2 bases and J dropped 2 bases, with 9 bases sitting between them. CDR3 in amino acids: CSARQPSNTGELFF. The CDR3 coding sequence is TGCAGTGCTAGACAGCCGTCCAACACCGGGGAGCTGTTTTTT.

This clonotype was recorded a few times. The chain joins TRBV6-1 to TRBJ1-2; 7 bases are shared with TRBD1. The trim removed 7 bases at V and 5 bases at J, leaving 13 bases unmatched. The CDR3 has 15 amino acids. The germline CDR1 and CDR2 sequences are MNHNS and SASEGT. DNA of the CDR3: TGTGCCAGCACCGACAGGGCCAATAGGTGGTATGGCTACACCTTC. Protein: CASTDRANRWYGYTF.

Turning to this clonotype: The germline gene is not matched at one end of the junction; a read error may be the cause. The chain employs TRBV20-1 and TRBJ1-5; D ambiguous. Germline CDR1 is DFQATT and CDR2 is SNEGSKA (reference sequence). The CDR3 runs to 12 residues. The CDR3 nucleotides read TGCAGCGCCCTTTGGAGCAATCAGTCCCAGCATTTT. Translation gives CSALWSNQSQHF.

The chain uses TRBV5-4 and TRBJ2-1, with TRBD1 matching over 8 bases. CDR1 is SGHNT, CDR2 YYREEE, per germline (reference sequence). V was clipped by 5 bases and J by 5 bases; unmatched bases: 6. The CDR3 has 14 amino acids. CDR3 nucleotide sequence: TGTGCCAGCAGGGGGGGACAGGCGAACAATGAGCAGTTCTTC. This translates into CASRGGQANNEQFF.

The chain links TRBV18 to TRBJ2-6; the match to TRBD1 covers 9 bases. Germline CDR1 and CDR2: KGHSH and LQKENI. This CDR3 is 16 amino acids long. V dropped 3 bases and J dropped 2; count of bases not matched to a gene: 2. This CDR3 is CASSPTGGAGANVLTF. CDR3 DNA: TGTGCCAGCTCACCTACAGGGGGCGCTGGGGCCAACGTCCTGACTTTC. Full variable domain (outside the CDR3, taken from reference TRBV18 and TRBJ2-6): NAGVMQNPRHLVRRRGQEARLRCSPMKGHSHVYWYRQLPEEGLKFMVYLQKENIIDESGMPKERFSAEFPKEGPSILRIQQVVRGDSAAYFCASSPTGGAGANVLTFGAGSRLTVL.

This clonotype was recorded a few times. The chain joins TRBV4-2 to TRBJ1-3; TRBD1 agrees at 7 bases. After removal of 0 bases from V and 3 bases from J, the junction contained 8 bases not matched to a gene. CDR1 and CDR2 (germline): LGHNA, YNFKEQ. The CDR3 runs 17 residues. The CDR3, as DNA: TGTGCCAGCAGCCAAGAGGCGGGCAGGGGGAGTGGAAACACCATATATTTT. Residues: CASSQEAGRGSGNTIYF.

This clonotype was observed many times. This chain connects TRBV6-1 to TRBJ1-5; D may be TRBD1 (6 bases). The length of the CDR3 is 17 residues. V was shortened by 6 bases and J by 0 bases, with 18 bases between the two germline ends. Per the germline V gene, CDR1 is MNHNS and CDR2 is SASEGT. The DNA for the CDR3 is TGTGCCAGCAGGCCTGGACAGCCCTACTATAGCAATCAGCCCCAGCATTTT. Its translation: CASRPGQPYYSNQPQHF.

At least ten counts were recorded for this clonotype. The J gene is TRBJ2-5, the V gene TRBV7-8; D uncertain. The CDR3 extends over 12 amino acids. Germline V gene lookup returns CDR1 SGHVS and CDR2 FQNEAQ. CDR3 DNA: TGTGTCACTTGGACGGGCCAAGAGACCCAGTACTTC. Its protein product is CVTWTGQETQYF.

This clonotype was observed a few times. The chain uses TRBV4-1 and TRBJ1-1, with 10 bases fitting TRBD1. CDR1 and CDR2 (germline): MGHRA, YSYEKL. The junction had 3 bases not matched to a gene; V was cut back by 4 bases and J by 4 bases. The CDR3 runs 14 residues. CDR3 loop: CASSPTGGVTEAFF. The CDR3 bases are TGCGCCAGCAGCCCGACAGGGGGCGTCACTGAAGCTTTCTTT.

The genes are TRBV12-3 or TRBV12-4 and TRBJ1-2, with 10 bases that match TRBD1. Germline trimming cut 5 bases from V and 7 bases from J; bases unmatched to any gene: 10. CDR3 length equals 15 residues. The CDR3 sequence: CASSPRDRGHGGYTF. CDR3 in DNA: TGTGCCAGCAGTCCGCGAGACAGGGGGCACGGTGGCTACACCTTC.

The V call is TRBV9, the J call TRBJ2-2; 10 nucleotides line up with TRBD2. The CDR3 covers 19 residues. CDR1 and CDR2 from the germline V gene are SGDLS and YYNGEE. The junction had 13 bases not matched to a gene; V was cut back by 4 bases and J by 1 base. The CDR3 region is CASSFLPRVAGGNTGELFF. The CDR3 coding sequence is TGTGCCAGCAGCTTCCTCCCGCGGGTAGCGGGGGGGAACACCGGGGAGCTGTTTTTT.

This clonotype has a handful of counts. This rearrangement joins TRBV7-9 to TRBJ2-3; maybe TRBD2 (6 bases). Trimming removed 1 base at V and 0 bases at J, with 14 bases between. This CDR3 has 17 residues. Germline CDR1 is SEHNR and CDR2 is FQNEAQ (reference sequence). This CDR3 is CASSLVDLASSTDTQYF. The DNA of the CDR3 is TGTGCCAGCAGCTTAGTGGACCTAGCGTCTAGCACAGATACGCAGTATTTT.

This clonotype was observed a handful of times. The V and J genes are TRBV7-9 and TRBJ2-1; 9 positions agree with TRBD2. The V gene end was trimmed by 1 base and the J gene end by 9 bases; junction bases not matched to a gene: 7. CDR1 SEHNR and CDR2 FQNEAQ come from the germline V gene (reference sequence). This CDR3 is 15 amino acids long. CDR3 nucleotide sequence: TGTGCCAGCAGCTTAGGGCCTAGCGGGGCAGTTGAGCAGTTCTTC. This codes for CASSLGPSGAVEQFF.

The chain employs TRBV7-6 and TRBJ1-1; perhaps TRBD1 as D (5 bases). This CDR3 contains 17 residues. Germline V lookup: CDR1 SGHVS, CDR2 FNYEAQ. Between the trimmed V and J ends, which lost 2 bases and 4 bases, there was a span of 20 bases. The CDR3 DNA is TGTGCCAGCAGCTTACGAGCAGGTCAGCCCGGGGCCACTGAAGCTTTCTTT. Its protein is CASSLRAGQPGATEAFF.

This clonotype was recorded only once. A read error is possible here, since a much larger clone lies one base away. The genes are TRBV12-3 or TRBV12-4 and TRBJ2-1; 11 bases fit TRBD2. There are 13 residues in the CDR3. The V segment lost 9 bases and the J segment 5 bases; nucleotides outside the gene matches: 3. The CDR3 sequence: CASETSGNNEQFF. CDR3 nucleotide sequence: TGTGCCAGTGAGACTAGCGGGAACAATGAGCAGTTCTTC.

This clonotype has more than one count but fewer than ten. The chain recombines TRBV20-1 with TRBJ1-1; 9 bases are shared with TRBD1. The V and J ends lost 6 bases and 4 bases, in that order; junction bases with no gene match: 15. This CDR3 has 16 amino acids. Germline CDR1 reads DFQATT; CDR2 reads SNEGSKA (reference sequence). Written as DNA, the CDR3 is TGCAGTGCCGATAACACAGGGGGCCGGGGAGGCACTGAAGCTTTCTTT. Translated: CSADNTGGRGGTEAFF.

This clonotype was seen repeatedly, ten times or more. CDR3 in amino acids: CASKRDRGPDTQYF. CDR3 in DNA: TGTGCCAGCAAAAGGGACAGGGGTCCAGATACGCAGTATTTT. The rearrangement joins TRBV12-3 or TRBV12-4 to TRBJ2-3; 10 nucleotides align to TRBD1. The length of the CDR3 is 14 residues. Trimming took 7 bases from V and 4 from J; bases not matched to a gene: 5.